These T cell receptor beta chains were read from a single sample in a study of cytomegalovirus exposure and HLA in healthy donors. Profiled with immunoSEQ multiplex PCR; TCRdb holds only in-frame clones, not every one. The sample yields under 200,000 clones, around 85% seen once. Source material: PBMCs. The receptors stem from a man in his forties in good health and CMV-seropositive. The CDR3 runs from the conserved cysteine through the conserved F or W. The D gene is left open where the match is weak. Clone sizes are given selectively: once, few, many, or a class where the clone is expanded.

V gene	clone size	J gene	D gene	CDR3 protein	CDR3 DNA
TRBV30	NA	TRBJ2-7	NA	CAWSVVRLFYEQYF	TGTGCCTGGAGTGTGGTCAGGCTCTTCTACGAGCAGTACTTC
TRBV7-2	NA	TRBJ2-3	TRBD2	CASSWDLAGGWEDTQYF	TGTGCCAGCAGTTGGGACTTAGCGGGGGGGTGGGAAGATACGCAGTATTTT
TRBV5-1	NA	TRBJ1-4	NA	CASSLDGGAMKEKLFF	TGCGCCAGCAGCTTGGACGGGGGGGCCATGAAAGAAAAACTGTTTTTT
TRBV7-2	NA	TRBJ2-6	NA	CASSSDRTPGANVLTF	TGTGCCAGCAGCTCAGACAGGACACCTGGGGCCAACGTCCTGACTTTC
TRBV5-6	once	TRBJ2-7	NA	CASNPRHSYEQYF	TGTGCCAGCAACCCCCGACACTCCTACGAGCAGTACTTC
TRBV7-3	NA	TRBJ1-2	TRBD1	CASSPTGQGAGYTF	TGTGCCAGCAGCCCCACGGGACAGGGGGCTGGCTACACCTTC
TRBV27	NA	TRBJ2-6	NA	CASSLEWAPPSGANVLTF	TGTGCCAGCAGTTTAGAGTGGGCCCCTCCCTCTGGGGCCAACGTCCTGACTTTC
TRBV7-2	NA	TRBJ2-3	NA	CASSSRQGRVDTQYF	TGTGCCAGCAGCTCTCGACAGGGGAGGGTAGATACGCAGTATTTT
TRBV28	once	TRBJ2-3	NA	CASSLVRRPTDTQYF	TGTGCCAGCAGTTTGGTCAGGCGCCCCACAGATACGCAGTATTTT
TRBV29-1	NA	TRBJ1-1	TRBD1	CSVGRQGRNTEAFF	TGCAGCGTAGGGAGACAGGGGAGGAACACTGAAGCTTTCTTT
TRBV19	NA	TRBJ2-3	NA	CASMWDNTDTQYF	TGTGCCAGTATGTGGGACAACACAGATACGCAGTATTTT
TRBV6-1	NA	TRBJ1-6	NA	CASSEVGSSNSPLHF	TGTGCCAGCAGTGAAGTCGGCAGTAGCAATTCACCCCTCCACTTT
TRBV13	NA	TRBJ2-7	TRBD1	CASSFRDRAYEQYF	TGTGCCAGCAGCTTCCGGGACAGGGCCTACGAGCAGTACTTC
TRBV9	NA	TRBJ1-2	TRBD1	CASSVQTGNYGYTF	TGTGCCAGCAGCGTACAGACAGGGAACTATGGCTACACCTTC
TRBV7-7	NA	TRBJ2-2	TRBD1	CASSFTDRDRVGGELFF	TGTGCTAGCAGCTTTACCGACCGGGACAGGGTTGGCGGGGAGCTGTTTTTT
TRBV27	NA	TRBJ1-5	NA	CASSPHFLGQPQHF	TGTGCCAGCAGTCCCCATTTCCTAGGTCAGCCCCAGCATTTT
TRBV5-1	NA	TRBJ2-3	NA	CASSLAEGSLTSTDTQYF	TGCGCCAGCAGCTTGGCCGAGGGCAGTTTAACTAGCACAGATACGCAGTATTTT
TRBV5-1	once	TRBJ2-7	TRBD2	CASSLALAGGRYEQYF	TGCGCCAGCAGCTTGGCACTAGCGGGGGGGCGCTACGAGCAGTACTTC
TRBV9	NA	TRBJ1-4	NA	CASSVGVNEKLFF	TGTGCCAGCAGCGTCGGGGTTAATGAAAAACTGTTTTTT
TRBV28	NA	TRBJ2-7	NA	CASSLQTPEQYF	TGTGCCAGCAGTTTACAGACACCAGAGCAGTACTTC
TRBV21-1	NA	TRBJ1-5	NA	CASSMTGWMGNQPQHF	TGTGCCAGCAGCATGACAGGGTGGATGGGCAATCAGCCCCAGCATTTT
TRBV6-5	NA	TRBJ1-1	NA	CASSPMGGRITEAFF	TGTGCCAGCAGTCCGATGGGGGGGCGCATCACTGAAGCTTTCTTT
TRBV6-4	NA	TRBJ2-5	NA	CASSDGASPETQYF	TGTGCCAGCAGTGACGGGGCTAGTCCGGAGACCCAGTACTTC
TRBV27	once	TRBJ2-3	NA	CASSKKRVGSGDTQYF	TGTGCCAGCAGTAAAAAACGGGTTGGTTCGGGAGATACGCAGTATTTT
TRBV28	NA	TRBJ1-1	NA	CASSAGGHEAFF	TGTGCCAGCAGTGCGGGGGGCCATGAAGCTTTCTTT
TRBV19	once	TRBJ1-5	NA	CATSGGFNQPQHF	TGTGCCACCTCCGGGGGTTTCAATCAGCCCCAGCATTTT
TRBV10-3	once	TRBJ1-2	TRBD1	CAISELGQGNYGYTF	TGTGCCATCAGTGAGTTGGGACAGGGGAACTATGGCTACACCTTC
TRBV27	NA	TRBJ1-2	TRBD1	CASSPDRGNGYTF	TGTGCCAGCAGTCCCGACAGGGGGAATGGCTACACCTTC
TRBV9	NA	TRBJ2-7	TRBD2	CASSLTSGFYEQYF	TGTGCCAGCAGCCTGACTAGCGGGTTCTACGAGCAGTACTTC
TRBV30	NA	TRBJ2-1	NA	CAWRGRGLVNEQFF	TGTGCCTGGAGGGGTAGGGGTTTGGTGAATGAGCAGTTCTTC
TRBV11-3	once	TRBJ1-1	TRBD1	CASSLGQGIMNTEAFF	TGTGCCAGCAGCTTAGGACAGGGCATAATGAACACTGAAGCTTTCTTT
TRBV7-2	NA	TRBJ1-5	NA	CASSIINSNQPQHF	TGTGCCAGCAGCATAATTAATAGCAATCAGCCCCAGCATTTT
TRBV6-5	NA	TRBJ1-6	TRBD1	CASSYTDRGNSPLHF	TGTGCCAGCAGTTACACAGACAGGGGTAATTCACCCCTCCACTTT
TRBV19	NA	TRBJ2-2	NA	CASSTGAGELFF	TGTGCCAGTAGTACGGGGGCCGGGGAGCTGTTTTTT
TRBV27	NA	TRBJ1-1	NA	CASSPWRRNTEAFF	TGTGCCAGCAGTCCCTGGCGGAGGAACACTGAAGCTTTCTTT
TRBV6-1	NA	TRBJ2-1	NA	CASSDGWRWEQFF	TGTGCCAGCAGTGATGGGTGGCGGTGGGAGCAGTTCTTC
TRBV9	once	TRBJ2-3	NA	CASSVAHRGTDTQYF	TGTGCCAGCAGCGTAGCTCACAGGGGCACAGATACGCAGTATTTT
TRBV27	NA	TRBJ2-7	NA	CASSPLPAPFNYEQYF	TGTGCCAGCAGTCCCCTGCCCGCTCCATTTAACTACGAGCAGTACTTC
TRBV28	NA	TRBJ1-2	NA	CASSSSRGYTF	TGTGCCAGCAGTTCCTCCAGGGGCTACACCTTC
TRBV6-5	NA	TRBJ1-1	NA	CASSYSTGTEAFF	TGTGCCAGCAGTTACTCAACCGGGACAGAAGCTTTCTTT
TRBV7-2	once	TRBJ2-6	TRBD2	CASSSGGSSGANVLTF	TGTGCCAGCAGCTCCGGGGGGAGCTCTGGGGCCAACGTCCTGACTTTC
TRBV9	once	TRBJ1-5	NA	CASSVEEGQPQHF	TGTGCCAGCAGCGTAGAGGAGGGACAGCCCCAGCATTTT
TRBV30	NA	TRBJ2-5	TRBD1	CAWSGDRDLETQYF	TGTGCCTGGAGTGGGGACAGGGACTTAGAGACCCAGTACTTC
TRBV2	few	TRBJ2-5	TRBD2	CASSASGGEETQYF	TGTGCCAGCAGTGCTAGCGGGGGGGAAGAGACCCAGTACTTC
TRBV11-3	few	TRBJ1-1	NA	CASSFRSSTEAFF	TGTGCCAGCAGCTTCCGGAGTAGCACTGAAGCTTTCTTT
TRBV10-3	once	TRBJ1-1	NA	CAISQITGNTEAFF	TGTGCCATCAGCCAGATAACAGGGAACACTGAAGCTTTCTTT
TRBV27	NA	TRBJ1-5	NA	CASSLGQGPNQPQHF	TGTGCCAGCAGTTTAGGGCAGGGGCCCAATCAGCCCCAGCATTTT
TRBV30	NA	TRBJ1-5	NA	CAWSLPGQYNQPQHF	TGTGCCTGGAGTCTCCCAGGACAATATAATCAGCCCCAGCATTTT
TRBV7-9	NA	TRBJ1-1	TRBD1	CASSRDRDNTEAFF	TGTGCCAGCAGTAGGGACAGGGACAACACTGAAGCTTTCTTT
TRBV7-2	NA	TRBJ1-1	NA	CASSLAWNTEAFF	TGTGCCAGCAGCTTGGCCTGGAACACTGAAGCTTTCTTT
TRBV25-1	once	TRBJ2-7	NA	CASSEWAGYEQYF	TGTGCCAGCAGTGAATGGGCGGGCTACGAGCAGTACTTC
TRBV6-5	NA	TRBJ2-7	TRBD1	CASSLTGASEFYEQYF	TGTGCCAGCAGTTTAACAGGGGCCTCTGAATTCTACGAGCAGTACTTC
TRBV7-2	NA	TRBJ2-7	TRBD2	CASSYHGTSGGPSYEQYF	TGTGCCAGCAGTTATCATGGGACTAGCGGGGGCCCCTCCTACGAGCAGTACTTC
TRBV30	few	TRBJ2-7	NA	CAWTIGGSYEQYF	TGTGCCTGGACCATCGGGGGCTCCTACGAGCAGTACTTC
TRBV7-2	once	TRBJ1-6	NA	CASSYRRQLNSPLHF	TGTGCCAGCAGCTACAGACGGCAGCTAAATTCACCCCTCCACTTT
TRBV19	few	TRBJ1-1	TRBD1	CASRGQGLNTEAFF	TGTGCCAGTAGGGGACAGGGATTGAACACTGAAGCTTTCTTT
TRBV7-7	few	TRBJ1-4	NA	CASSLAPGGQLFF	TGTGCTAGCAGCTTAGCGCCGGGCGGGCAACTGTTTTTT
TRBV28	NA	TRBJ2-5	NA	CASSSPGEGSETQYF	TGTGCCAGCAGTTCCCCAGGCGAGGGATCAGAGACCCAGTACTTC
TRBV5-1	NA	TRBJ2-7	TRBD2	CASSLASGGEQYF	TGCGCCAGCAGCTTGGCTAGCGGGGGCGAGCAGTACTTC
TRBV2	NA	TRBJ2-7	TRBD2	CASGRLAGYHEQYF	TGTGCCAGCGGTCGACTAGCGGGGTACCACGAGCAGTACTTC